This T cell receptor beta chain comes out of a study of CD8 T cells in ankylosing spondylitis. This clonotype was seen repeatedly, ten times or more. The antigen is undetermined. TCRdb reprocessed the 5' RACE reads via MiXCR and lists one record per CDR3 protein. Of around 130,000 distinct CDR3 sequences listed, approximately 9.9% are singletons. The study, taken as a whole, reports: Disease-associated clones were CD8+ and fairly uncommon in peripheral blood. Past research had described some motif variants in reactive arthritis synovial fluid and blood. What seemed typical of ankylosing spondylitis blood was a TCR beta motif built from eight highly homologous variants.

Trimming cost V 4 bases and J 4 bases, with 14 bases left between them. Germline loops: CDR1 SGHRS, CDR2 YFSETQ. This CDR3 is built from 15 residues. The TCR was taken from a male donor with ankylosing spondylitis or in good health (not recorded which). V gene TRBV5-1 combines with J gene TRBJ2-2; D is uncertain. Sequenced input: blood, either unsorted or a sorted T cell fraction (not recorded which). The CDR3 bases are TGCGCCAGCAGCCCGGACGGAGACTTCACCGGGGAGCTGTTTTTT. Translating it yields CASSPDGDFTGELFF.